The 24 T cell receptor beta chains in this list originate from one sample, sequenced in a study of T cell changes during pregnancy in multiple sclerosis. Repertoires were generated with immunoSEQ multiplex PCR, while TCRdb's copy carries only in-frame clones and drops some. The table has around 53,000 clones, around 93% seen once. Sample: CD4+ T cells from peripheral blood mononuclear cells, taken after pregnancy. These receptors were collected from a female donor with multiple sclerosis, enrolled in a pregnancy study.

The V gene is TRBV7-3, the J gene TRBJ2-3, with D unclear. The CDR3 contains 13 residues. V gave up 2 bases and J gave up 6 bases, with 9 bases separating them. Germline CDR1 reads SGHTA; CDR2 reads FQGTGA. The DNA of the CDR3 is TGTGCCAGCAGCTTATATAACGGGGATACGCAGTATTTT. Protein: CASSLYNGDTQYF.

The chain combines TRBV7-9 with TRBJ1-1; D remains ambiguous. Trimming took 1 base from V and 1 from J, leaving 7 bases between them. This CDR3 is 14 amino acids long. CDR1 SEHNR and CDR2 FQNEAQ come from the germline V gene (reference sequence). The CDR3 is CASSLVGRNTEAFF. The CDR3 DNA reads as TGTGCCAGCAGCTTAGTTGGGCGGAACACTGAAGCTTTCTTT.

The genes are TRBV10-3 and TRBJ1-6, with TRBD1 as a possible D gene (6 bases). The CDR3 loop spans 13 amino acids. Trimming left V 6 bases short and J 8 bases short, with 11 bases between. Germline CDR1 is ENHRY and CDR2 is SYGVKD. The CDR3 is CAISGTLDSPLHF. CDR3 in DNA: TGTGCCATCAGCGGGACATTGGATTCACCCCTCCACTTT.

The sample holds a few counts of this clone. The rearrangement links TRBV14 to TRBJ2-1; D possibly corresponds to TRBD2 (5 bases). Germline loops: CDR1 SGHDN, CDR2 FVKESK. This CDR3 has 14 amino acids. V was trimmed by 1 base and J by 7 bases, leaving 11 bases between them. The CDR3 here is CASSQAGWVNEQFF. CDR3 DNA: TGTGCCAGCAGCCAAGCGGGGTGGGTAAATGAGCAGTTCTTC.

The chain has TRBV10-3 and TRBJ1-1; D gene unclear. Germline V gives CDR1 ENHRY, CDR2 SYGVKD. The CDR3 runs to 13 residues. V lost 11 bases and J lost 5, with 18 bases in between. CDR3 amino acids: CAEPRGEVTEAFF. The CDR3 bases are TGTGCCGAGCCCCGGGGAGAGGTAACTGAAGCTTTCTTT.

As DNA, the CDR3 is TGTGCCAGCAGCGGGGGCGGCTACGAGCAGTACTTC. Translation gives CASSGGGYEQYF. The chain is built from TRBV7-9 and TRBJ2-7; tentative D call: TRBD1 (6 bases). Trimming left V 5 bases short and J 3 bases short, with 8 bases between. CDR1 and CDR2 from the germline V gene are SEHNR and FQNEAQ (reference sequence). The CDR3 length is 12 residues.

This chain joins TRBV7-9 and TRBJ2-2; possible D gene TRBD2, 6 bases. Germline lookup yields CDR1 SEHNR and CDR2 FQNEAQ (reference sequence). The V gene lost 5 bases and the J gene lost 9 bases, with 16 bases spanning the gap. CDR3 length equals 14 residues. CDR3 amino acids: CASSPGSTVRELFF. The CDR3 DNA sequence: TGTGCCAGCAGCCCCGGGAGTACGGTCCGGGAGCTGTTTTTT.

The rearrangement links TRBV19 to TRBJ1-1; TRBD1 is a possible D gene (5 bases). CDR3 size: 15 residues. Germline V gene lookup returns CDR1 LNHDA and CDR2 SQIVND (reference sequence). The ends were cut back, 3 bases at V and 3 bases at J, with 14 bases in the middle. CDR3 loop: CASSMGGVEDTEAFF. As DNA, the CDR3 is TGTGCCAGTAGTATGGGGGGGGTCGAGGACACTGAAGCTTTCTTT. The full variable domain, with the rest looked up from reference TRBV19 and TRBJ1-1, is DGGITQSPKYLFRKEGQNVTLSCEQNLNHDAMYWYRQDPGQGLRLIYYSQIVNDFQKGDIAEGYSVSREKKESFPLTVTSAQKNPTAFYLCASSMGGVEDTEAFFGQGTRLTVV.

The chain is built from TRBV27 and TRBJ1-1; 9 nucleotides line up with TRBD1. After removal of 6 bases from V and 5 bases from J, the junction contained 7 bases not matched to a gene. The CDR3 consists of 14 residues. Germline CDR1 reads MNHEY; CDR2 reads SMNVEV (reference sequence). This CDR3 reads CASRRDRGGTEAFF. The CDR3 DNA follows: TGTGCCAGCAGACGCGACAGGGGGGGGACTGAAGCTTTCTTT.

This chain connects TRBV25-1 to TRBJ1-6; D unresolved. The CDR3 contains 13 residues. Germline CDR1 and CDR2: MGHDK and SYGVNS. Trimming removed 1 base at V and 7 bases at J, with 5 bases between. DNA of the CDR3: TGTGCCAGCAGTGAATTCGGGAATTCACCCCTCCACTTT. Its translation is CASSEFGNSPLHF.

The V and J genes are TRBV6-4 and TRBJ1-4, with 9 bases that match TRBD1. Germline V gives CDR1 MRHNA, CDR2 SNTAGT. The CDR3 totals 15 residues. The trim removed 9 bases at V and 7 bases at J, leaving 12 bases unmatched. The CDR3 bases are TGTGCCAGACAGGGGGCAGGAGGAGGGGGTGAAAAACTGTTTTTT. It codes for CARQGAGGGGEKLFF.

The rearrangement links TRBV30 to TRBJ2-5, with 10 bases lining up with TRBD2. There are 17 residues in the CDR3. Germline lookup yields CDR1 GTSNPN and CDR2 SVGIG (reference sequence). V dropped 2 bases and J dropped 6; count of bases not matched to a gene: 15. For the CDR3, the DNA is TGTGCCTGGAGTCGAGGATTAGCGGGGGGAGTCGGAAAGACCCAGTACTTC. This encodes CAWSRGLAGGVGKTQYF.

The gene calls are TRBV9 and TRBJ2-7; possible D gene TRBD2, 6 bases. This CDR3 region has 16 residues. The germline V gene has CDR1 SGDLS and CDR2 YYNGEE. Trimming cost V 3 bases and J 0 bases, with 16 bases left between them. CDR3 in amino acids: CASSATGLPSSYEQYF. CDR3 nucleotide sequence: TGTGCCAGCAGCGCCACGGGACTCCCGAGCTCCTACGAGCAGTACTTC.

This chain links TRBV7-6 with TRBJ2-3; perhaps TRBD1 as D (6 bases). This CDR3 contains 15 residues. CDR1 is SGHVS, CDR2 FNYEAQ, per germline. V was shortened by 0 bases and J by 3 bases, with 10 bases between the two germline ends. DNA of the CDR3: TGTGCCAGCAGCTTAGCGGGGGCAGGAACAGATACGCAGTATTTT. Translating it yields CASSLAGAGTDTQYF.

The V and J genes are TRBV7-2 and TRBJ1-4; D might be TRBD1 (5 bases). The germline V gene encodes CDR1 SGHTA and CDR2 FQGNSA. This CDR3 has 14 residues. Between the trimmed V and J ends, which lost 2 bases and 8 bases, there was a span of 12 bases. The CDR3 is CASSLSSGGEKLFF. The CDR3 DNA follows: TGTGCCAGCAGCTTAAGTTCGGGGGGAGAAAAACTGTTTTTT.

V gene TRBV27 combines with J gene TRBJ1-5; possibly TRBD1 for D (6 bases). V lost 6 bases and J 0 bases, leaving 12 bases between the germline ends. This CDR3 is 15 amino acids long. Looked up from germline, CDR1 is MNHEY and CDR2 is SMNVEV (reference sequence). The CDR3 is CASSLQGTSNQPQHF. The CDR3 nucleotides are TGTGCCAGCAGCCTACAGGGAACTAGCAATCAGCCCCAGCATTTT.

The rearrangement joins TRBV14 to TRBJ1-1; 7 nucleotides agree with TRBD1. CDR1 and CDR2 from the germline V gene are SGHDN and FVKESK. The CDR3 has 14 residues. Trimming removed 2 bases from V and 5 bases from J; junction bases left unmatched: 5. CDR3 loop: CASSQITGVTEAFF. The CDR3 coding sequence is TGTGCCAGCAGCCAAATAACAGGGGTTACTGAAGCTTTCTTT.

This clone was detected only once. The gene calls are TRBV29-1 and TRBJ1-2; 8 bases line up with TRBD1. The germline V gene encodes CDR1 SQVTM and CDR2 ANQGSEA. V was pared by 7 bases and J by 6 bases, with 7 bases of the junction left unmatched. The CDR3 length is 12 residues. CDR3 DNA sequence: TGCAGCGCCCAGTCCAGGGGGCATGGCTACACCTTC. This gives the protein CSAQSRGHGYTF.

This sequence joins TRBV7-2 and TRBJ2-3, with no clear D. The V gene lost 4 bases and the J gene lost 5 bases, with 4 bases spanning the gap. This CDR3 contains 11 residues. CDR1 and CDR2 from the germline V gene are SGHTA and FQGNSA. The CDR3 reads CASSSRDTQYF. CDR3 coding DNA: TGTGCCAGCAGCTCCAGAGATACGCAGTATTTT.

The V and J genes are TRBV7-6 and TRBJ1-2, with 7 bases fitting TRBD1. Trimming took 1 base from V and 0 from J; bases not matched to a gene: 2. Germline assignment: CDR1 SGHVS and CDR2 FNYEAQ. The CDR3 is 15 amino acids. The CDR3 protein is CASSLDDRANYGYTF. CDR3 coding DNA: TGTGCCAGCAGCTTAGACGACAGGGCTAACTATGGCTACACCTTC.

The sample holds one count of this clone. The chain's CDR3 is CASSLAPGTGRYEQYF. Here the CDR3 DNA reads TGTGCCAGCAGCTTAGCGCCCGGGACAGGGCGCTACGAGCAGTACTTC. The chain recombines TRBV7-2 with TRBJ2-7; TRBD1 matches 9 bases. The ends lost 0 bases at V and 3 bases at J; junction bases unmatched: 6. The CDR3 runs 16 residues. Germline assignment: CDR1 SGHTA and CDR2 FQGNSA.

The chain employs TRBV18 and TRBJ2-1; 8 bases agree with TRBD1. The germline V gene has CDR1 KGHSH and CDR2 LQKENI. The CDR3 is 15 residues long. J gave up 3 bases and V 6 bases, and 7 bases lay outside the gene matches. CDR3 sequence (DNA): TGTGCCAGCTCTCAACAGGGGGACCTCTACAATGAGCAGTTCTTC. Protein: CASSQQGDLYNEQFF.

The genes are TRBV7-2 and TRBJ2-7; 7 bases are a match to TRBD2. Germline V gene sequence: CDR1 SGHTA, CDR2 FQGNSA. This CDR3 contains 12 residues. V lost 5 bases, J lost 11 bases, and 9 bases stayed unmatched. The DNA for the CDR3 is TGTGCCAGCAGCCACATATCGGGGGGAAAGTACTTC. This encodes CASSHISGGKYF.

The chain combines TRBV7-8 with TRBJ2-1; TRBD2 aligns across 10 bases. This CDR3 region has 16 residues. V lost 2 bases to trimming and J lost 2 bases; unmatched junction nucleotides: 3. Germline CDR1 reads SGHVS; CDR2 reads FQNEAQ. The CDR3 region has the DNA TGTGCCAGCAGCTTAAGAAGCGGGGGGGCCTACAATGAGCAGTTCTTC. Encoded protein: CASSLRSGGAYNEQFF.